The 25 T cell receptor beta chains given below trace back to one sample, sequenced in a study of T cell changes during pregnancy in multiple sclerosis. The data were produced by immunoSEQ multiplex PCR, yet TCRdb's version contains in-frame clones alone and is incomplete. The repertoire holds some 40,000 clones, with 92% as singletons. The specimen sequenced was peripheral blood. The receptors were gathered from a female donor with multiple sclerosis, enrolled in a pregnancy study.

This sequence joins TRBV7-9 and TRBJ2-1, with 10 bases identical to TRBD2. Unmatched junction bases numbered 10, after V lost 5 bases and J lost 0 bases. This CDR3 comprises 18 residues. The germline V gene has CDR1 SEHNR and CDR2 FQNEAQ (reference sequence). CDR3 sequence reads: CASSPRTSGASSYNEQFF. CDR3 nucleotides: TGTGCCAGCAGCCCACGGACTAGCGGAGCTAGCTCCTACAATGAGCAGTTCTTC.

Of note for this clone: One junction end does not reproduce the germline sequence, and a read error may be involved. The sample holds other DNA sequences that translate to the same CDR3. For the CDR3, the DNA is TGTGCCAGCAGCTTCCGAGGGGGACAGAGTGAAAAACTATTTTTT. Translating gives CASSFRGGQSEKLFF. V and J are TRBV5-4 and TRBJ1-4, with 7 bases that match TRBD1. The CDR3 length is 15 residues. Germline V gene data show CDR1 as SGHNT and CDR2 as YYREEE (reference sequence).

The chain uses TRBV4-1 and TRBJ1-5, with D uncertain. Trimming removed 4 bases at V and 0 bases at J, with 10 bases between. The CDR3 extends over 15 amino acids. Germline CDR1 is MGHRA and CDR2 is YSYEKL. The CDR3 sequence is CASSRPTDSNQPQHF. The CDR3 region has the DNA TGCGCCAGCAGCCGACCCACCGATAGCAATCAGCCCCAGCATTTT.

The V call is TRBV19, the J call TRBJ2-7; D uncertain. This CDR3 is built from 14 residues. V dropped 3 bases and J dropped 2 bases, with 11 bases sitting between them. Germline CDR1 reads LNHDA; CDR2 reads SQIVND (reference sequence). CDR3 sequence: CASSMAGPTYEQYF. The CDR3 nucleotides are TGTGCCAGTAGTATGGCAGGACCGACCTACGAGCAGTACTTC.

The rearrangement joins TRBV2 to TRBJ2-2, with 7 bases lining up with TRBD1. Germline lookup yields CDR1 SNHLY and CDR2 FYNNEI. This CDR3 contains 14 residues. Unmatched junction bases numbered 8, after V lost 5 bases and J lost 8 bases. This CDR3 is CASSSTGAFGELFF. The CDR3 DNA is TGTGCCAGCAGTTCTACAGGGGCCTTTGGGGAGCTGTTTTTT.

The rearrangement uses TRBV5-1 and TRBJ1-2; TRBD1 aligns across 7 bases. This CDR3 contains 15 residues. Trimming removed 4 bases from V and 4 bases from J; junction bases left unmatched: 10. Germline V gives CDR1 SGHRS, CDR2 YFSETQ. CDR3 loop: CASSPSGQTIYGYTF. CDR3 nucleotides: TGCGCCAGCAGCCCATCGGGACAGACGATCTATGGCTACACCTTC. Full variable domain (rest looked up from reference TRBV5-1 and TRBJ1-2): KAGVTQTPRYLIKTRGQQVTLSCSPISGHRSVSWYQQTPGQGLQFLFEYFSETQRNKGNFPGRFSGRQFSNSRSEMNVSTLELGDSALYLCASSPSGQTIYGYTFGSGTRLTVV.

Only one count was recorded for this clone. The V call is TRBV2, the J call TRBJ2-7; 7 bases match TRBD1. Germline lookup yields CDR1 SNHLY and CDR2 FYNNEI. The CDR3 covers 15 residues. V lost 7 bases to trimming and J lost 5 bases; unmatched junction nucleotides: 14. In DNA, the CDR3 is TGTGCCAGCATCCAACCAGGGGGTCTTTTCCACGAGCAGTACTTC. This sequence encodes CASIQPGGLFHEQYF.

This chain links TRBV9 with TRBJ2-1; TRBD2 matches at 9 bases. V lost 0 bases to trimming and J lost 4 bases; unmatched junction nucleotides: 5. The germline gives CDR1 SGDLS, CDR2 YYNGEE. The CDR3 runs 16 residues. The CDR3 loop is CASSVGRTSAYNEQFF. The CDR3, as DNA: TGTGCCAGCAGCGTAGGGCGGACTAGCGCTTACAATGAGCAGTTCTTC.

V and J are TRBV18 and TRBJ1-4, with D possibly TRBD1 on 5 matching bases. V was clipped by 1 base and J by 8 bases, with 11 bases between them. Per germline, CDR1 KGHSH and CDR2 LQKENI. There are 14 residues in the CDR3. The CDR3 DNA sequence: TGTGCCAGCTCACCACGGGGGGTGGAAGAAAAACTGTTTTTT. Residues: CASSPRGVEEKLFF.

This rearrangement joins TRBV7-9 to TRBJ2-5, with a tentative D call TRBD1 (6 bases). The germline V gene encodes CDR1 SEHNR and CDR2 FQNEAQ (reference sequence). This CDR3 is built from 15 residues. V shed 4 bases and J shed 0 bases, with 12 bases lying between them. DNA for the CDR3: TGTGCCAGCAGCTCCCTAGACAGGCACCAAGAGACCCAGTACTTC. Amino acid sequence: CASSSLDRHQETQYF.

CDR3 nucleotide sequence: TGTGCCAGCAGCTTAGACGGTAACAATGAGCAGTTCTTC. The encoded protein is CASSLDGNNEQFF. The genes are TRBV7-3 and TRBJ2-1, with D unclear. The germline V gene has CDR1 SGHTA and CDR2 FQGTGA. Trimming took 2 bases from V and 5 from J, leaving 7 bases between them. This CDR3 contains 13 residues. Together with reference TRBV7-3 and TRBJ2-1, the CDR3 gives the full variable domain: GAGVSQTPSNKVTEKGKYVELRCDPISGHTALYWYRQSLGQGPEFLIYFQGTGAADDSGLPNDRFFAVRPEGSVSTLKIQRTERGDSAVYLCASSLDGNNEQFFGPGTRLTVL.

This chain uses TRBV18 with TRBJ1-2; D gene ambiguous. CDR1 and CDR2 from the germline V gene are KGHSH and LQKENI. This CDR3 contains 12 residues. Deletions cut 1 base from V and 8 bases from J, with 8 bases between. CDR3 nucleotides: TGTGCCAGCTCACCACAGGGAAACGGCTACACCTTC. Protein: CASSPQGNGYTF.

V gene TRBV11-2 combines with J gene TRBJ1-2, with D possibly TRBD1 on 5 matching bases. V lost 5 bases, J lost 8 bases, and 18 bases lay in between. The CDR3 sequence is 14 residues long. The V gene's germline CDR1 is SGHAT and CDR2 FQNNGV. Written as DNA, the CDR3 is TGTGCCAGCAGCATTTATCGGGTGAAGGGGGGCTACACCTTC. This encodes CASSIYRVKGGYTF.

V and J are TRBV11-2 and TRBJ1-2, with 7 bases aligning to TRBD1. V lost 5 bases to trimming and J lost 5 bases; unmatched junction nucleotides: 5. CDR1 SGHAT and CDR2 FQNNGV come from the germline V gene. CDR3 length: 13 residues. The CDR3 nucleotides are TGTGCCAGCAGCCTACAGGGGTGGTATGGCTACACCTTC. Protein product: CASSLQGWYGYTF. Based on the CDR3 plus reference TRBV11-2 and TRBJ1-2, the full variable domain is EAGVAQSPRYKIIEKRQSVAFWCNPISGHATLYWYQQILGQGPKLLIQFQNNGVVDDSQLPKDRFSAERLKGVDSTLKIQPAKLEDSAVYLCASSLQGWYGYTFGSGTRLTVV.

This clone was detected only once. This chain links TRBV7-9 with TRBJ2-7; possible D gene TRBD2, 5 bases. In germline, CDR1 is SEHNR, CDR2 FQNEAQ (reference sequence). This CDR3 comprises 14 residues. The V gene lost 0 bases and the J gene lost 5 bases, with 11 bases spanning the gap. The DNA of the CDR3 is TGTGCCAGCAGCTTAGCGTTGCTAGCTCACGAGCAGTACTTC. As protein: CASSLALLAHEQYF.

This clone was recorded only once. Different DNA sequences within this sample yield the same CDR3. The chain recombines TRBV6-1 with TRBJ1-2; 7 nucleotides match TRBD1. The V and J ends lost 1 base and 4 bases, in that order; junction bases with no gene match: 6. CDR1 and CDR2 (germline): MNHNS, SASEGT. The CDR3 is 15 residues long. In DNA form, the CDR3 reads TGTGCCAGCAGTGAAGGCCAGGGGGAGTTCTATGGCTACACCTTC. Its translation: CASSEGQGEFYGYTF.

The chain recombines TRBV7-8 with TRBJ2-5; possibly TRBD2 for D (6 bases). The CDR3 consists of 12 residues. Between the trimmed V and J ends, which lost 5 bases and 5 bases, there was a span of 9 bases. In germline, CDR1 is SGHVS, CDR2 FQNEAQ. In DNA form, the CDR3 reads TGTGCCAGCAGCCCTCGGGGGGAGACCCAGTACTTC. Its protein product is CASSPRGETQYF.

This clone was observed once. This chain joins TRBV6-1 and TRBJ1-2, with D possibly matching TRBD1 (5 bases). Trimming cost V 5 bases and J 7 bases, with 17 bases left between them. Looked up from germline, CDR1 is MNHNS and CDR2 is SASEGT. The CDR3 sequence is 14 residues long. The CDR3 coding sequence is TGTGCCAGCAGTTCCGCCGGGACCATTTCTGGCTACACCTTC. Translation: CASSSAGTISGYTF.

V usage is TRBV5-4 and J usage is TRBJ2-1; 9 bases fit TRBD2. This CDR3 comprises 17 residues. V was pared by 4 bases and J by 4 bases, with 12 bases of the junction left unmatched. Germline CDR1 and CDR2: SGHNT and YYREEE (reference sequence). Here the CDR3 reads CASSKMDASGKYNEQFF. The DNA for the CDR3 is TGTGCCAGCAGCAAAATGGACGCTAGCGGGAAGTACAATGAGCAGTTCTTC. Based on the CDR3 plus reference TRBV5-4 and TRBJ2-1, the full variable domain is ETGVTQSPTHLIKTRGQQVTLRCSSQSGHNTVSWYQQALGQGPQFIFQYYREEENGRGNFPPRFSGLQFPNYSSELNVNALELDDSALYLCASSKMDASGKYNEQFFGPGTRLTVL.

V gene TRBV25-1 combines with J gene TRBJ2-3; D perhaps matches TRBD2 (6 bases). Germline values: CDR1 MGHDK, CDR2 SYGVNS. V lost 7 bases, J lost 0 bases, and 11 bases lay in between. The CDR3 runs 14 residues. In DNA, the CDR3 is TGTGCCAGCACGGGAGCGGTAAGCACAGATACGCAGTATTTT. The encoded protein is CASTGAVSTDTQYF.

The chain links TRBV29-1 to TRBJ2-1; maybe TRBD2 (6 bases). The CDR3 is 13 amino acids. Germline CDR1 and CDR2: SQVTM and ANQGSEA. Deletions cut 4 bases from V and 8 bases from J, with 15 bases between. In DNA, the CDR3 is TGCAGCGTTGCCCCACTAGCCCCCCATGAGCAGTTCTTC. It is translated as CSVAPLAPHEQFF.

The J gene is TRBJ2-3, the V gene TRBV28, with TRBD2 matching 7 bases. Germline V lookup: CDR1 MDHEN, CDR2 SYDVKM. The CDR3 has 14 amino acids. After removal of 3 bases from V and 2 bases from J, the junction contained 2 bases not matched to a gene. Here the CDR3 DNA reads TGTGCCAGCAGTTTCCTAGCGGTCACAGATACGCAGTATTTT. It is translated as CASSFLAVTDTQYF.

CDR3 DNA: TGTGCCAGCAGTGATAGCGGGGGCTCCTACGAGCAGTACTTC. Its protein is CASSDSGGSYEQYF. The chain employs TRBV6-1 and TRBJ2-7; 9 nucleotides agree with TRBD2. After removal of 3 bases from V and 0 bases from J, the junction contained 0 bases not matched to a gene. The CDR3 spans 14 residues. Germline CDR1 reads MNHNS; CDR2 reads SASEGT.

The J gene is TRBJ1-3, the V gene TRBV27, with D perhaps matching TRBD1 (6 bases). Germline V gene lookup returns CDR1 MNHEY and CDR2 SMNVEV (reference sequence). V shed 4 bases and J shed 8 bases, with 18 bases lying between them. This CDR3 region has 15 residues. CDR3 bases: TGTGCCAGCAGTTCCTTGGGGGGGCCTACACACACCATATATTTT. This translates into CASSSLGGPTHTIYF.

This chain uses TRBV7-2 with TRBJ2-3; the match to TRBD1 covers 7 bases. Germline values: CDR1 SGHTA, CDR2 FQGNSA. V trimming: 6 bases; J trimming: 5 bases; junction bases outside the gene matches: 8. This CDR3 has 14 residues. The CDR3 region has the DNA TGTGCCAGCAGTTCCAACAGGGGTGGAGATACGCAGTATTTT. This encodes CASSSNRGGDTQYF.